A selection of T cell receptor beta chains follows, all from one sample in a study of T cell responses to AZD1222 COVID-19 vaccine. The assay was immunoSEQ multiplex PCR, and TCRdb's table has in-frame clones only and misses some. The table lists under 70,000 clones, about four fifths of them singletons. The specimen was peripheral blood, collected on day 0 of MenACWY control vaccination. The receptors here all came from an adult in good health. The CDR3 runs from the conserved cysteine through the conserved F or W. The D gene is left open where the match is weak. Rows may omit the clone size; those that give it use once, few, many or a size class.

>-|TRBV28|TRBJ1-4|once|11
CASSLGEKLFF
TGTGCCAGCAGTTTGGGTGAAAAACTGTTTTTT
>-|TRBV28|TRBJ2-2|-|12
CASSRGYGELFF
TGTGCCAGCTCAAGAGGTTACGGGGAGCTGTTTTTT
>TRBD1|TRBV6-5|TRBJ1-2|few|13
CASSYRTGGGYTF
TGTGCCAGCAGTTACCGAACAGGGGGAGGCTACACCTTC
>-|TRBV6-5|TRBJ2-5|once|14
CASSRPGARETQYF
TGTGCCAGCAGTCGCCCCGGGGCGAGAGAGACCCAGTACTTC
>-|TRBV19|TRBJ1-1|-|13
CASRLDSLTEAFF
TGTGCCAGTAGGTTGGACAGTCTCACTGAAGCTTTCTTT
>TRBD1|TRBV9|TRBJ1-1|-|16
CASSVVSDRVDTEAFF
TGTGCCAGCAGCGTAGTTAGTGACAGGGTGGACACTGAAGCTTTCTTT
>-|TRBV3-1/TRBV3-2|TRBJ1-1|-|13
CASSQVPGTEAFF
TGTGCCAGCAGCCAAGTCCCGGGCACTGAAGCTTTCTTT
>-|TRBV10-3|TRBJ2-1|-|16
CAISKQAESSYNEQFF
TGTGCCATCAGTAAGCAAGCGGAGAGCTCCTACAATGAGCAGTTCTTC
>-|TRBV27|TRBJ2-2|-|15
CASRHLGGNTGELFF
TGTGCCAGCAGACATCTTGGCGGGAACACCGGGGAGCTGTTTTTT
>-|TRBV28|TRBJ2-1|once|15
CASSPSGFKGDEQFF
TGTGCCAGCAGCCCGAGCGGATTCAAGGGGGATGAGCAGTTCTTC
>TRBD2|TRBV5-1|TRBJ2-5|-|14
CASAGSGGRETQYF
TGCGCCAGCGCGGGAAGCGGGGGTAGGGAGACCCAGTACTTC
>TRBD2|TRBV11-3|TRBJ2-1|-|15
CASSFRSGGAYEQFF
TGTGCCAGCAGCTTCCGGAGCGGGGGGGCATATGAGCAGTTCTTC
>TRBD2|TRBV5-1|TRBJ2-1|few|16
CASSQTGTRNQNEQFF
TGCGCCAGCAGCCAAACCGGGACTAGGAATCAGAATGAGCAGTTCTTC
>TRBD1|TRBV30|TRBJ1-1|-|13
CAWDRGVITEAFF
TGTGCCTGGGACAGGGGTGTAATTACTGAAGCTTTCTTT
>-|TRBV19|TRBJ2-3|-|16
CASSIRAPSGADTQYF
TGTGCCAGTAGTATCCGGGCTCCCTCTGGGGCAGATACGCAGTATTTT
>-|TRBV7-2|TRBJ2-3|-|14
CASSLGSGRNTQYF
TGTGCCAGCAGCTTAGGGTCGGGGCGCAATACGCAGTATTTT
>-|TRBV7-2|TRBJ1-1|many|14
CASSRRVGDTEAFF
TGTGCCAGCAGCCGCAGGGTGGGGGACACTGAAGCTTTCTTT
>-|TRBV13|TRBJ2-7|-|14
CASSLGGNSYEQYF
TGTGCCAGCAGCTTAGGGGGGAACTCCTACGAGCAGTACTTC
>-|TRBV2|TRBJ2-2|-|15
CASSGIRGPGGELFF
TGTGCCAGCAGTGGCATCCGGGGGCCGGGCGGGGAGCTGTTTTTT
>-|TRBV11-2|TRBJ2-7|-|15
CASSFPGGITYEQYF
TGTGCCAGCAGCTTTCCAGGAGGGATCACCTACGAGCAGTACTTC
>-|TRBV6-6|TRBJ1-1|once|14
CASSSGHSNTEAFF
TGTGCCAGCAGTTCAGGACATTCAAACACTGAAGCTTTCTTT
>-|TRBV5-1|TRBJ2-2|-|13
CASSRTSPGELFF
TGCGCCAGCAGCAGAACCTCCCCCGGGGAGCTGTTTTTT
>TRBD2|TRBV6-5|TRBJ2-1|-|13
CASRKLAGGEQFF
TGTGCCAGCAGAAAACTAGCGGGGGGTGAGCAGTTCTTC
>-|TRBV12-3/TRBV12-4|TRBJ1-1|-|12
CASSFGRVEAFF
TGTGCCAGCAGTTTTGGCAGGGTTGAAGCTTTCTTT
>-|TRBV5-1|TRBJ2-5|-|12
CASSLRPGTQYF
TGCGCCAGCAGCTTAAGACCCGGGACCCAGTACTTC
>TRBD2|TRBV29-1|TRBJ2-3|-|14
CSAELAELTDTQYF
TGCAGCGCCGAGCTAGCGGAGCTCACAGATACGCAGTATTTT
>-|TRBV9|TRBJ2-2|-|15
CASSVKAGETGELFF
TGTGCCAGCAGCGTAAAGGCAGGGGAGACCGGGGAGCTGTTTTTT
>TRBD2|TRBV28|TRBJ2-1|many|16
CASTPGGGRARNEQFF
TGTGCCAGCACCCCTGGGGGCGGGAGGGCCAGGAATGAGCAGTTCTTC
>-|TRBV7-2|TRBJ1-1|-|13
CASSLNTNTEAFF
TGTGCCAGCAGCCTCAACACGAACACTGAAGCTTTCTTT
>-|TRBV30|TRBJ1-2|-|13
CAWSVKTNYGYTF
TGTGCCTGGAGTGTTAAGACTAACTATGGCTACACCTTC